These 28 T cell receptor beta chains were all obtained from the same sample, sequenced in a study of PD-L1 blockade in urothelial cancer. TCRdb's copy holds only in-frame clones and misses some; the assay was immunoSEQ multiplex PCR. The top ten clones hold roughly 4.5% of a sample with about 74,000 clones, under 90% of them seen once. The sample here was PBMCs, taken around atezolizumab (anti-PD-L1) treatment. Receptor source: a man aged 70 or older with urothelial cancer.

V usage is TRBV30 and J usage is TRBJ2-1; 7 bases fit TRBD2. The CDR3 is 16 amino acids. V was clipped by 0 bases and J by 0 bases; unmatched bases: 5. Germline loops: CDR1 GTSNPN, CDR2 SVGIG (reference sequence). Written as DNA, the CDR3 is TGTGCCTGGAGTGTACTCGGCGGGAGCTCCTACAATGAGCAGTTCTTC. Translated: CAWSVLGGSSYNEQFF.

This rearrangement joins TRBV14 to TRBJ1-2; D is ambiguous. Germline V gene lookup returns CDR1 SGHDN and CDR2 FVKESK. Trimming removed 4 bases at V and 4 bases at J, with 7 bases between. The CDR3 spans 12 residues. CDR3 DNA: TGTGCCAGCAGCCCCGCCAGCTATGGCTACACCTTC. Amino acid sequence: CASSPASYGYTF. Complete variable domain (other parts from reference TRBV14 and TRBJ1-2): EAGVTQFPSHSVIEKGQTVTLRCDPISGHDNLYWYRRVMGKEIKFLLHFVKESKQDESGMPNNRFLAERTGGTYSTLKVQPAELEDSGVYFCASSPASYGYTFGSGTRLTVV.

The J gene is TRBJ1-1, the V gene TRBV27, with no clear D. Trimming removed 0 bases at V and 2 bases at J, with 10 bases between. Germline loops: CDR1 MNHEY, CDR2 SMNVEV (reference sequence). CDR3 length: 15 amino acids. The CDR3 sequence: CASSLSTTPNTEAFF. CDR3 nucleotides: TGTGCCAGCAGTTTATCTACAACACCAAACACTGAAGCTTTCTTT.

This sequence joins TRBV5-1 and TRBJ2-1; 11 positions agree with TRBD2. The junction had 2 bases not matched to a gene; V was cut back by 5 bases and J by 4 bases. Germline lookup yields CDR1 SGHRS and CDR2 YFSETQ. The CDR3 sequence is 14 residues long. CDR3 bases: TGCGCCAGCAGGACTAGCGGGGATTACAATGAGCAGTTCTTC. Encoded protein: CASRTSGDYNEQFF.

This clone showed up just a few times. The V gene is TRBV28, the J gene TRBJ1-5; 9 nucleotides align to TRBD1. V lost 5 bases and J lost 2; bases outside the gene matches: 4. CDR1 is MDHEN and CDR2 is SYDVKM in the germline V gene. CDR3 length equals 15 residues. This CDR3 is CASSRGQGGNQPQHF. The CDR3 nucleotides read TGTGCCAGCAGTAGGGGACAGGGAGGCAATCAGCCCCAGCATTTT.

The chain employs TRBV5-1 and TRBJ1-1; D unclear. CDR1 is SGHRS, CDR2 YFSETQ, per germline. The CDR3 runs 14 residues. Trimming stripped 3 bases from V and 0 bases from J, with 9 bases between. CDR3 in DNA: TGCGCCAGCAGCTCCAGGCCTTTGAACACTGAAGCTTTCTTT. Amino acid sequence: CASSSRPLNTEAFF.

V gene TRBV15 combines with J gene TRBJ1-4, with 7 positions matching TRBD1. V lost 1 base and J lost 8; bases outside the gene matches: 4. CDR1 is LNHNV and CDR2 is YYDKDF in the germline V gene (reference sequence). The CDR3 runs to 14 residues. The CDR3 DNA reads as TGTGCCACCAGCAGAGGGACAGGTTCGGAAAAACTGTTTTTT. It encodes CATSRGTGSEKLFF.

The chain combines TRBV6-6 with TRBJ1-1; tentative D call: TRBD1 (6 bases). CDR1 is MNHNY and CDR2 is SVGAGI in the germline V gene (reference sequence). Trimming shortened V by 2 bases and J by 8 bases, and 15 bases separated the two germline ends. The CDR3 contains 14 residues. As DNA, the CDR3 is TGTGCCAGCAGTTACCTCGGACAGACTAAGGAAGCTTTCTTT. Residues: CASSYLGQTKEAFF.

The rearrangement uses TRBV30 and TRBJ2-1; 7 bases map to TRBD2. The CDR3 contains 15 residues. V was pared by 1 base and J by 2 bases, with 5 bases of the junction left unmatched. Germline V gene data show CDR1 as GTSNPN and CDR2 as SVGIG (reference sequence). The CDR3 bases are TGTGCCTGGAGTGGACTAGCTCAGGCCTACAATGAGCAGTTCTTC. This encodes CAWSGLAQAYNEQFF.

This sequence joins TRBV13 and TRBJ2-1; 9 bases align to TRBD2. Unmatched junction bases numbered 6, after V lost 5 bases and J lost 7 bases. The CDR3 extends over 14 amino acids. Germline CDR1 reads PRHDT; CDR2 reads FYEKMQ (reference sequence). The CDR3 loop is CASSPGLATNEQFF. The CDR3 DNA reads as TGTGCCAGCAGCCCCGGACTAGCGACGAATGAGCAGTTCTTC. Full variable domain (outside the CDR3, taken from reference TRBV13 and TRBJ2-1): AAGVIQSPRHLIKEKRETATLKCYPIPRHDTVYWYQQGPGQDPQFLISFYEKMQSDKGSIPDRFSAQQFSDYHSELNMSSLELGDSALYFCASSPGLATNEQFFGPGTRLTVL.

V and J are TRBV6-1 and TRBJ2-4; TRBD1 might be the D (6 bases). There are 13 residues in the CDR3. Germline V CDR1 and CDR2: MNHNS, SASEGT. The V gene lost 4 bases and the J gene lost 7 bases, with 11 bases spanning the gap. CDR3 DNA: TGTGCCAGCAGTGTCTACAGGGACAACATTCAGTACTTC. Translated: CASSVYRDNIQYF.

This sequence joins TRBV28 and TRBJ1-2; the match to TRBD1 covers 9 bases. J was trimmed by 4 bases and V by 6 bases; bases with no gene match: 12. The germline V gene has CDR1 MDHEN and CDR2 SYDVKM. The CDR3 totals 16 residues. Here the CDR3 DNA reads TGTGCCAGCAGGCCTCACAGGGGGCTGGTCAGCTATGGCTACACCTTC. This codes for CASRPHRGLVSYGYTF.

V usage is TRBV6-1 and J usage is TRBJ2-7; 7 bases are a match to TRBD2. Per germline, CDR1 MNHNS and CDR2 SASEGT. This CDR3 has 16 residues. V dropped 2 bases and J dropped 3; count of bases not matched to a gene: 10. The CDR3 protein is CASSELGGLVFYEQYF. Written as DNA, the CDR3 is TGTGCCAGCAGTGAATTGGGAGGACTAGTGTTCTACGAGCAGTACTTC.

The rearrangement links TRBV5-1 to TRBJ2-5, with a weak D call TRBD2 (5 bases). Germline assignment: CDR1 SGHRS and CDR2 YFSETQ. This CDR3 region has 15 residues. The V end was cut by 1 base, the J end by 4 bases, with 14 bases between. The CDR3 bases are TGCGCCAGCAGCTTGACCGGAGGCACGCCAGAGACCCAGTACTTC. Amino acid sequence: CASSLTGGTPETQYF.

V gene TRBV11-2 combines with J gene TRBJ2-1; D perhaps matches TRBD2 (6 bases). V lost 3 bases to trimming and J lost 0 bases, with 12 bases between them. The CDR3 totals 16 residues. Per the germline V gene, CDR1 is SGHAT and CDR2 is FQNNGV. CDR3 sequence (DNA): TGTGCCAGCAGCTTCCATAGCGGAAGCTCCTACAATGAGCAGTTCTTC. This codes for CASSFHSGSSYNEQFF.

The rearrangement joins TRBV9 to TRBJ2-2, with 7 positions matching TRBD2. The CDR3 totals 18 residues. CDR1 SGDLS and CDR2 YYNGEE come from the germline V gene. The V gene end was trimmed by 4 bases and the J gene end by 4 bases; junction bases not matched to a gene: 16. CDR3 nucleotide sequence: TGTGCCAGCAGCCCCCGGGGGGATCTAGCGGCGACCACCGGGGAGCTGTTTTTT. Protein sequence: CASSPRGDLAATTGELFF.

The chain combines TRBV6-1 with TRBJ2-5; TRBD1 matches at 8 bases. V was clipped by 6 bases and J by 1 base; unmatched bases: 4. Germline V gene data show CDR1 as MNHNS and CDR2 as SASEGT. This CDR3 contains 14 residues. The CDR3 is CASRPGQVQETQYF. Here the CDR3 DNA reads TGTGCCAGCAGGCCGGGACAGGTCCAAGAGACCCAGTACTTC.

J is TRBJ2-1 and V is TRBV21-1; the table's D call of TRBD1 was not tested on the DNA. TRBV21-1 is flagged as a pseudogene. The length of the CDR3 is 14 residues. CDR3: CASNLTASYNEQFF. The CDR3 coding sequence is TGTGCCAGCAATTTGACAGCCTCCTACAATGAGCAGTTCTTC.

The genes are TRBV7-3 and TRBJ1-1; a weak D match, TRBD1 (6 bases). This CDR3 comprises 15 residues. The germline CDR1 and CDR2 sequences are SGHTA and FQGTGA. Trimming took off 1 base at V and 0 bases at J, with 9 bases between the two ends. The CDR3 DNA follows: TGTGCCAGCAGCTTAAACGGACAGCTGAACACTGAAGCTTTCTTT. Its translation: CASSLNGQLNTEAFF. The full variable domain, rest sourced from reference TRBV7-3 and TRBJ1-1, is GAGVSQTPSNKVTEKGKYVELRCDPISGHTALYWYRQSLGQGPEFLIYFQGTGAADDSGLPNDRFFAVRPEGSVSTLKIQRTERGDSAVYLCASSLNGQLNTEAFFGQGTRLTVV.

The chain's CDR3 is CASSQSGTGAYEQYF. The CDR3 DNA sequence: TGCGCCAGCAGCCAATCCGGGACAGGGGCCTACGAGCAGTACTTC. V gene TRBV4-1 combines with J gene TRBJ2-7; TRBD1 agrees at 10 bases. The CDR3 totals 15 residues. V lost 2 bases to trimming and J lost 2 bases; unmatched junction nucleotides: 3. Germline CDR1 MGHRA, CDR2 YSYEKL.

The V gene is TRBV5-5, the J gene TRBJ2-1, with 8 nucleotides matching TRBD2. Per germline, CDR1 SGHKS and CDR2 YYEKEE (reference sequence). Unmatched junction bases numbered 14, after V lost 0 bases and J lost 9 bases. This CDR3 has 17 amino acids. The CDR3: CASSLEYSLAAVGEQFF. Here the CDR3 DNA reads TGTGCCAGCAGCTTGGAATATTCACTAGCGGCTGTGGGTGAGCAGTTCTTC.

J is TRBJ2-7 and V is TRBV7-2; D is ambiguous. The CDR3 is made up of 12 amino acids. The V end was cut by 2 bases, the J end by 2 bases, with 4 bases between. From germline, CDR1 is SGHTA and CDR2 FQGNSA. CDR3 in DNA: TGTGCCAGCAGCTTACAGGCCTACGAGCAGTACTTC. Its protein product is CASSLQAYEQYF.

This chain joins TRBV2 and TRBJ2-7, with TRBD1 identical over 8 bases. Looked up from germline, CDR1 is SNHLY and CDR2 is FYNNEI. The CDR3 covers 14 residues. V lost 2 bases to trimming and J lost 4 bases; unmatched junction nucleotides: 4. The CDR3 coding sequence is TGTGCCAGCAGTGAACAGGGGGCGGGATACGAGCAGTACTTC. Amino acid sequence: CASSEQGAGYEQYF.

The chain links TRBV15 to TRBJ2-4; D is ambiguous. CDR1 and CDR2 (germline): LNHNV, YYDKDF (reference sequence). The CDR3 sequence is 16 residues long. V was cut by 0 bases and J by 0 bases, with 9 bases left in between. As DNA, the CDR3 is TGTGCCACCAGCAGAGATGACTTTACAGCCAAAAACATTCAGTACTTC. Protein: CATSRDDFTAKNIQYF.

This chain links TRBV27 with TRBJ2-3, with a possible D match to TRBD1 (5 bases). Trimming removed 3 bases from V and 6 bases from J, with 28 bases in between. CDR3 length: 19 amino acids. The germline CDR1 and CDR2 sequences are MNHEY and SMNVEV (reference sequence). CDR3 region: CASSFSRHPGQTVTDTQYF. CDR3 nucleotides: TGTGCCAGCAGTTTTTCCAGACACCCTGGACAAACGGTAACCGATACGCAGTATTTT.

The chain is built from TRBV5-1 and TRBJ1-1; D is perhaps TRBD1 (5 bases). The germline gives CDR1 SGHRS, CDR2 YFSETQ. This CDR3 is built from 13 residues. Trimming left V 3 bases short and J 4 bases short, with 10 bases between. The CDR3 nucleotides are TGCGCCAGCAGCTCGCAGGGCGCCACTGAAGCTTTCTTT. Amino acids: CASSSQGATEAFF.

This clone is medium-sized (0.01 to 0.1%) within its sample. This chain links TRBV6-1 with TRBJ2-3, with TRBD1 identical over 7 bases. The germline V gene encodes CDR1 MNHNS and CDR2 SASEGT. J was trimmed by 1 base and V by 1 base; bases with no gene match: 2. This CDR3 spans 15 amino acids. CDR3 DNA: TGTGCCAGCAGTGAAGGGGGGACAGGCACAGATACGCAGTATTTT. Protein sequence: CASSEGGTGTDTQYF.

CDR3 bases: TGTGCCAGCAGTTACGGCCCAGATACGCAGTATTTT. This translates into CASSYGPDTQYF. This chain joins TRBV6-6 and TRBJ2-3; no clear D gene. The CDR3 length is 12 residues. Germline CDR1 MNHNY, CDR2 SVGAGI (reference sequence). Trimming shortened V by 2 bases and J by 4 bases, and 4 bases separated the two germline ends.